Below, 4 T cell receptor beta chains from the same sample are listed, as sequenced in a study of Ad26.COV2.S vaccination and SARS-CoV-2 variants. This table comes from immunoSEQ multiplex PCR, and its TCRdb copy is limited to in-frame clones, with some not included. The data contain about 350,000 clones, 86% of them singletons. Treatment reported: around 19 received Ad26.COV2.S at low or high dose, single or two shots; a few received placebo; per-sample allocation not given. After the first vaccine or placebo injection, samples were drawn on day 63. Sequencing was performed on peripheral blood, taken in a trial of Ad26.COV2.S vaccine versus placebo. Receptors were obtained from a person aged 18-60 years who received the Ad26.COV2.S COVID-19 vaccine or a placebo.

The chain has TRBV24-1 and TRBJ2-1; no definite D call. V was pared by 2 bases and J by 4 bases, with 5 bases between. Germline V gene sequence: CDR1 KGHDR, CDR2 SFDVKD. The CDR3 covers 13 residues. The CDR3 DNA sequence: TGTGCCACCAGTGATTCCTCTTACAATGAGCAGTTCTTC. It yields the protein CATSDSSYNEQFF.

In this sample, this clone turned up once. CDR3 amino acids: CASSLAGHITDTQYF. DNA for the CDR3: TGTGCCAGCAGCTTAGCGGGACACATTACAGATACGCAGTATTTT. This chain uses TRBV11-2 with TRBJ2-3; the D gene is possibly TRBD1 (6 bases). CDR3 length equals 15 residues. With 1 base removed from V and 3 bases from J, the gap between germline ends came to 11 bases. Germline CDR1 reads SGHAT; CDR2 reads FQNNGV.

This clone was observed once. J is TRBJ2-7 and V is TRBV7-2, with 9 bases that match TRBD2. CDR1 and CDR2 (germline): SGHTA, FQGNSA. The CDR3 contains 15 residues. With 5 bases clipped from V and 1 base from J, the junction kept 6 bases outside the gene matches. The CDR3, as DNA: TGTGCCAGCAGCGTTAGCGGGAGCCAATCCTACGAGCAGTACTTC. Protein product: CASSVSGSQSYEQYF.

J is TRBJ1-2 and V is TRBV28; 11 nucleotides match TRBD1. Looked up from germline, CDR1 is MDHEN and CDR2 is SYDVKM. The CDR3 totals 15 residues. The V and J ends lost 6 bases and 8 bases, in that order; junction bases with no gene match: 11. CDR3 coding DNA: TGTGCCAGCAGCTCCGGACAGGGGGCAGGAAGAGGCTACACCTTC. Protein product: CASSSGQGAGRGYTF.